These 29 T cell receptor beta chains originate from one sample sequenced in a study of CD8 T cells in ankylosing spondylitis. TCRdb independently ran MiXCR on the 5' RACE reads; one entry per CDR3 protein. The data contain around 130,000 distinct CDR3 sequences, about a tenth of them seen just once; the ten biggest clones take up 2.5% to 3.5%. Sequenced material: blood, either unsorted or a sorted T cell fraction (not recorded which). These receptor sequences come from a male donor with ankylosing spondylitis or in good health (not recorded which).

The gene calls are TRBV7-3 and TRBJ2-7; 9 bases match TRBD2. Germline-derived CDR1 and CDR2 are SGHTA and FQGTGA. J gave up 12 bases and V 1 base, and 10 bases lay outside the gene matches. This CDR3 region has 14 residues. The CDR3 bases are TGTGCCAGCAGCTTAAATGTAGCGGGAGCCCCAGTGTACTTC. This encodes CASSLNVAGAPVYF. Based on the CDR3 plus reference TRBV7-3 and TRBJ2-7, the full variable domain is GAGVSQTPSNKVTEKGKYVELRCDPISGHTALYWYRQSLGQGPEFLIYFQGTGAADDSGLPNDRFFAVRPEGSVSTLKIQRTERGDSAVYLCASSLNVAGAPVYFGPGTRLTVT.

The genes are TRBV29-1 and TRBJ1-2; D gene ambiguous. V was shortened by 6 bases and J by 3 bases, with 8 bases between the two germline ends. Germline V gene sequence: CDR1 SQVTM, CDR2 ANQGSEA. CDR3 size: 11 residues. The CDR3 region is CSVASDYGYTF. The DNA of the CDR3 is TGCAGCGTAGCCTCCGACTATGGCTACACCTTC.

This clonotype was seen ten or more times. The CDR3 DNA reads TGCGCCAGCAGCGCCGGACACAGGGAGGAGACCCAGTACTTC. Its protein product is CASSAGHREETQYF. The rearrangement links TRBV5-1 to TRBJ2-5, with D perhaps matching TRBD1 (6 bases). The CDR3 runs 14 residues. CDR1 is SGHRS and CDR2 is YFSETQ in the germline V gene. V shed 4 bases and J shed 5 bases, with 15 bases lying between them.

This clonotype was recorded at least ten times. The chain recombines TRBV7-9 with TRBJ2-7; tentatively, D is TRBD2 (7 bases). The V and J ends lost 5 bases and 2 bases respectively, with 16 bases between them. The CDR3 sequence is 15 residues long. CDR1 is SEHNR, CDR2 FQNEAQ, per germline (reference sequence). The CDR3 coding sequence is TGTGCCAGCAGCGGCAGGGAGGGGGTTCCCTACGAGCAGTACTTC. It is translated as CASSGREGVPYEQYF.

This chain uses TRBV7-8 with TRBJ2-7; D is unresolved. Germline V CDR1 and CDR2: SGHVS, FQNEAQ. The CDR3 covers 15 residues. Trimming removed 1 base at V and 4 bases at J, with 14 bases between. The CDR3 region is CASSLDTVTSYEQYF. The CDR3 DNA is TGTGCCAGCAGCTTAGATACAGTAACAAGTTACGAGCAGTACTTC. The variable domain in full, with the rest retrieved from reference TRBV7-8 and TRBJ2-7, is GAGVSQSPRYKVAKRGQDVALRCDPISGHVSLFWYQQALGQGPEFLTYFQNEAQLDKSGLPSDRFFAERPEGSVSTLKIQRTQQEDSAVYLCASSLDTVTSYEQYFGPGTRLTVT.

This clonotype was detected ten times or more. This chain links TRBV10-3 with TRBJ2-1, with D uncertain. Trimming shortened V by 2 bases and J by 7 bases, and 6 bases separated the two germline ends. There are 12 residues in the CDR3. Per the germline V gene, CDR1 is ENHRY and CDR2 is SYGVKD. DNA for the CDR3: TGTGCCATCAGTGAGACCGATAATGAGCAGTTCTTC. It codes for CAISETDNEQFF.

This clonotype was counted between two and nine times. The chain uses TRBV27 and TRBJ2-3; TRBD2 aligns across 10 bases. Germline trimming cut 5 bases from V and 5 bases from J; bases unmatched to any gene: 7. The CDR3 contains 15 residues. Germline loops: CDR1 MNHEY, CDR2 SMNVEV (reference sequence). The chain's CDR3 is CASSGSSGSGDTQYF. CDR3 DNA sequence: TGTGCCAGCAGTGGTTCTAGCGGGAGCGGAGATACGCAGTATTTT.

In its sample, this clonotype was seen a few times. V usage is TRBV6-2 or TRBV6-3 and J usage is TRBJ1-2; D gene ambiguous. CDR3 size: 14 residues. V lost 3 bases to trimming and J lost 1 base, with 9 bases between them. CDR1 is MNHEY and CDR2 is SVGEGT in the germline V gene. The CDR3 region is CASSYAGGNYGYTF. CDR3 DNA: TGTGCCAGCAGTTATGCGGGAGGTAACTATGGCTACACCTTC.

This clonotype has just a few counts. The rearrangement links TRBV12-3 or TRBV12-4 to TRBJ1-4, with D unclear. The germline V and J ends were trimmed by 3 bases and 7 bases, with 9 bases remaining between them. This CDR3 region has 13 residues. DNA of the CDR3: TGTGCCAGCAGTTTTTGGGGTAGTGAAAAACTGTTTTTT. Protein sequence: CASSFWGSEKLFF.

This clonotype was picked up many times. J is TRBJ2-3 and V is TRBV30; tentative D call: TRBD2 (6 bases). V lost 3 bases and J lost 3, with 10 bases in between. The CDR3 sequence is 13 residues long. Per the germline V gene, CDR1 is GTSNPN and CDR2 is SVGIG (reference sequence). The CDR3 loop reads CAWSSGSTDTQYF. As DNA, the CDR3 is TGTGCCTGGAGCAGCGGGTCTACAGATACGCAGTATTTT.

This clonotype came up many times. CDR3 sequence reads: CASSPQGREQYF. The DNA of the CDR3 is TGCGCCAGCAGCCCACAGGGGCGCGAGCAGTACTTC. This sequence joins TRBV5-1 and TRBJ2-7; TRBD1 matches at 7 bases. The CDR3 is made up of 12 amino acids. J lost 6 bases, V lost 4 bases, and 4 bases had no gene match. CDR1 and CDR2 (germline): SGHRS, YFSETQ.

The chain carries TRBV15 and TRBJ2-5; the match to TRBD1 covers 7 bases. This CDR3 contains 17 residues. CDR1 LNHNV and CDR2 YYDKDF come from the germline V gene (reference sequence). After removal of 0 bases from V and 5 bases from J, the junction contained 12 bases not matched to a gene. The CDR3 region is CATSRDKKGAGWETQYF. CDR3 nucleotide sequence: TGTGCCACCAGCAGAGATAAGAAGGGGGCGGGTTGGGAGACCCAGTACTTC.

A word on this clonotype: Since no conserved phenylalanine or tryptophan closes the CDR3, a read error is the likely cause. The V and J genes are TRBV24-1 and TRBJ2-1; the match to TRBD1 covers 7 bases. Germline V gives CDR1 KGHDR, CDR2 SFDVKD. The V gene end was trimmed by 3 bases and the J gene end by 4 bases; junction bases not matched to a gene: 8. The CDR3 has 16 residues. The CDR3 nucleotides are TGTGCCACCAGTGATACCCTCCGACAGGGTTACAATGAGCAGTTCTTG. Translation: CATSDTLRQGYNEQFL.

Ten or more counts support this clonotype. The chain is built from TRBV4-2 and TRBJ1-1; D not certain. The CDR3 has 13 residues. The germline V gene has CDR1 LGHNA and CDR2 YNFKEQ. The ends were cut back, 7 bases at V and 0 bases at J, with 9 bases in the middle. CDR3 loop: CASKKDMNTEAFF. CDR3 in DNA: TGTGCCAGCAAGAAAGACATGAACACTGAAGCTTTCTTT.

This clonotype appeared many times. This chain connects TRBV5-1 to TRBJ2-7; D is perhaps TRBD1 (5 bases). V was cut by 0 bases and J by 5 bases, with 15 bases left in between. Germline V gene sequence: CDR1 SGHRS, CDR2 YFSETQ. CDR3 length: 15 residues. CDR3 DNA: TGCGCCAGCAGCTTGGTCGGCAGGGTTCTGGACGAGCAGTACTTC. Encoded protein: CASSLVGRVLDEQYF.

This clonotype was seen repeatedly, ten times or more. This chain uses TRBV19 with TRBJ1-5; D is perhaps TRBD1 (6 bases). Per germline, CDR1 LNHDA and CDR2 SQIVND (reference sequence). The CDR3 is made up of 14 amino acids. V lost 7 bases, J lost 3 bases, and 13 bases lay in between. The chain's CDR3 is CASTDRLHNQPQHF. The CDR3 DNA reads as TGTGCCAGTACCGACAGGCTCCACAATCAGCCCCAGCATTTT.

This clonotype was seen repeatedly, ten times or more. The chain carries TRBV12-3 or TRBV12-4 and TRBJ1-2, with D possibly TRBD1 on 5 matching bases. This CDR3 has 15 amino acids. Trimming stripped 5 bases from V and 3 bases from J, with 16 bases between. The CDR3 coding sequence is TGTGCCAGCAGTCCCAGGGCAGTTGGGTACTATGGCTACACCTTC. Its protein product is CASSPRAVGYYGYTF.

In the case of this clonotype: One end of the junction does not line up with germline, which may come from a read error. The chain couples TRBV20-1 to TRBJ2-4; no clear D. Germline CDR1 reads DFQATT; CDR2 reads SNEGSKA (reference sequence). CDR3 length equals 14 residues. CDR3: CSARSSEAKNSQYF. The CDR3 DNA reads as TGCAGTGCTAGATCCTCCGAAGCCAAAAACAGTCAGTACTTC.

This clonotype was counted a few times. The chain uses TRBV2 and TRBJ1-5; D ambiguous. CDR1 and CDR2 (germline): SNHLY, FYNNEI. CDR3 length equals 15 residues. V lost 1 base, J lost 2 bases, and 9 bases lay in between. CDR3 coding DNA: TGTGCCAGCAGTGAAGGCGGGTACGGCAATCAGCCCCAGCATTTT. It encodes CASSEGGYGNQPQHF. Full variable domain (outside the CDR3, taken from reference TRBV2 and TRBJ1-5): EPEVTQTPSHQVTQMGQEVILRCVPISNHLYFYWYRQILGQKVEFLVSFYNNEISEKSEIFDDQFSVERPDGSNFTLKIRSTKLEDSAMYFCASSEGGYGNQPQHFGDGTRLSIL.

This clonotype was recorded at least ten times. The chain combines TRBV15 with TRBJ2-4, with D unresolved. CDR1 is LNHNV, CDR2 YYDKDF, per germline (reference sequence). V lost 0 bases, J lost 2 bases, and 11 bases lay in between. The CDR3 sequence is 16 residues long. The CDR3 sequence is CATSRDPSATKNIQYF. The CDR3 nucleotides read TGTGCCACCAGCAGAGATCCCTCGGCCACCAAAAACATTCAGTACTTC.

This clonotype was detected a few times. The chain joins TRBV6-1 to TRBJ2-5; D ambiguous. Germline V gene sequence: CDR1 MNHNS, CDR2 SASEGT. The CDR3 is 13 residues long. The V end lost 1 base, the J end lost 2 bases, and 5 bases lay between the germline ends. In DNA form, the CDR3 reads TGTGCCAGCAGTGAAGTCGTACAAGAGACCCAGTACTTC. This sequence encodes CASSEVVQETQYF.

This clonotype was recorded once. The genes are TRBV18 and TRBJ2-7; 8 bases line up with TRBD1. Looked up from germline, CDR1 is KGHSH and CDR2 is LQKENI. CDR3 length: 17 amino acids. Trimming at V came to 6 bases and at J to 4 bases, leaving 17 bases not matched to a gene. This chain's CDR3 is CASSVLPGGRSVYEQYF. As DNA, the CDR3 is TGTGCCAGCTCCGTCTTACCAGGGGGCCGCTCAGTGTACGAGCAGTACTTC.

This clonotype was seen at least ten times. The J gene is TRBJ1-2, the V gene TRBV12-3 or TRBV12-4; D gene unclear. Trimming took 5 bases from V and 8 from J, leaving 15 bases between them. The CDR3 extends over 13 amino acids. CDR3 sequence: CASSPGRESGYTF. As DNA, the CDR3 is TGTGCCAGCAGTCCCGGGAGGGAAAGCGGCTACACCTTC.

This clonotype has at least ten counts. CDR3 residues: CSARDLRGLTLYEQYF. CDR3 coding DNA: TGCAGTGCTAGAGATTTAAGGGGACTGACCCTCTACGAGCAGTACTTC. The chain recombines TRBV20-1 with TRBJ2-7, with D possibly being TRBD2 (6 bases). Per germline, CDR1 DFQATT and CDR2 SNEGSKA (reference sequence). The CDR3 totals 16 residues. V was pared by 0 bases and J by 3 bases, with 18 bases between.

This clonotype appeared many times. The rearrangement uses TRBV5-1 and TRBJ2-1; D is unclear. Germline loops: CDR1 SGHRS, CDR2 YFSETQ. This CDR3 is 12 amino acids long. Trimming cost V 3 bases and J 7 bases, with 8 bases left between them. CDR3 coding DNA: TGCGCCAGCAGCTATACCGGAAATGAGCAGTTCTTC. It yields the protein CASSYTGNEQFF. The whole variable domain, remainder taken from reference TRBV5-1 and TRBJ2-1, is KAGVTQTPRYLIKTRGQQVTLSCSPISGHRSVSWYQQTPGQGLQFLFEYFSETQRNKGNFPGRFSGRQFSNSRSEMNVSTLELGDSALYLCASSYTGNEQFFGPGTRLTVL.

This clonotype appeared many times. The chain joins TRBV20-1 to TRBJ2-7; D is perhaps TRBD2 (6 bases). V was trimmed by 1 base and J by 2 bases, leaving 12 bases between them. The CDR3 runs to 14 residues. Germline assignment: CDR1 DFQATT and CDR2 SNEGSKA (reference sequence). The CDR3, as DNA: TGCAGTGCTAGAGGGCGGGACTTCGCCTACGAGCAGTACTTC. This translates into CSARGRDFAYEQYF.

This sequence joins TRBV25-1 and TRBJ2-3; D gene ambiguous. This CDR3 contains 15 residues. Looked up from germline, CDR1 is MGHDK and CDR2 is SYGVNS. The V and J ends lost 1 base and 7 bases respectively, with 15 bases between them. In DNA, the CDR3 is TGTGCCAGCAGTGAATCCCATGGGCCTCTTAATACGCAGTATTTT. Translating it yields CASSESHGPLNTQYF.

This clonotype was detected many times. The chain links TRBV5-8 to TRBJ2-1; tentatively, D is TRBD2 (6 bases). The CDR3 is 15 amino acids. Germline CDR1 SGHTS, CDR2 YDEGEE. V gave up 1 base and J gave up 4 bases, with 12 bases separating them. CDR3 sequence: CASSLPGVNYNEQFF. The CDR3 region has the DNA TGTGCCAGCAGCTTGCCGGGAGTCAATTACAATGAGCAGTTCTTC.

This clonotype was counted many times. The chain joins TRBV28 to TRBJ1-5; no clear D. The CDR3 runs 11 residues. CDR1 is MDHEN and CDR2 is SYDVKM in the germline V gene. V gave up 6 bases and J gave up 2 bases, with 2 bases separating them. The CDR3 DNA follows: TGTGCCAGCAGCCGCAATCAGCCCCAGCATTTT. Its protein product is CASSRNQPQHF.